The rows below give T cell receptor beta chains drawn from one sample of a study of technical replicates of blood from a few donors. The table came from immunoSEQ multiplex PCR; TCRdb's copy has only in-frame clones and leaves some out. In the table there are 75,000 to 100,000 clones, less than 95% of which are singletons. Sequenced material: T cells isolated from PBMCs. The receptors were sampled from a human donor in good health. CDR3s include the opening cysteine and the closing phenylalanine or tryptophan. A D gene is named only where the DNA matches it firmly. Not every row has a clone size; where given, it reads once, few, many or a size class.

CDR3nt: TGTGCCAGCAGCTTATCAGGGGTTACCGGGGAGCTGTTTTTT
CDR3aa: CASSLSGVTGELFF
j_gene: TRBJ2-2
v_gene: TRBV7-2
abundance: NA
d_gene: NA

CDR3nt: TGTGCCAGCCGGGGTGGAGAGACCCAGTACTTC
CDR3aa: CASRGGETQYF
j_gene: TRBJ2-5
v_gene: TRBV28
abundance: NA
d_gene: NA

CDR3nt: TGTGCCAGCAGTTTATCCCGAGGGTACGTTGGTGGCTACACCTTC
CDR3aa: CASSLSRGYVGGYTF
j_gene: TRBJ1-2
v_gene: TRBV27
abundance: NA
d_gene: NA

CDR3nt: TGTGCCTGGAACAGGGGGAGTGAAAAACTGTTTTTT
CDR3aa: CAWNRGSEKLFF
j_gene: TRBJ1-4
v_gene: TRBV30
abundance: NA
d_gene: TRBD1

CDR3nt: TGTGCCAGCAGTTTGGCAGGGGGCTATTACGGGGAGCTGTTTTTT
CDR3aa: CASSLAGGYYGELFF
j_gene: TRBJ2-2
v_gene: TRBV27
abundance: NA
d_gene: TRBD1

CDR3nt: TGTGCCAGCCTCTCCCGGACAGGGGGCCGTAATGAGCAGTTCTTC
CDR3aa: CASLSRTGGRNEQFF
j_gene: TRBJ2-1
v_gene: TRBV19
abundance: NA
d_gene: TRBD1

CDR3nt: TGTGCCAGCTCACCTGAGGTTAGAGGAGATGGCTACACCTTC
CDR3aa: CASSPEVRGDGYTF
j_gene: TRBJ1-2
v_gene: TRBV18
abundance: once
d_gene: NA

CDR3nt: TGCGCCAGCAGCCATGCGGACAGGTTGAACACTGAAGCTTTCTTT
CDR3aa: CASSHADRLNTEAFF
j_gene: TRBJ1-1
v_gene: TRBV4-1
abundance: once
d_gene: TRBD1

CDR3nt: TGTGCCAGCCAAGGAGGGGAGAACTACGAGCAGTACTTC
CDR3aa: CASQGGENYEQYF
j_gene: TRBJ2-7
v_gene: TRBV5-6
abundance: NA
d_gene: NA

CDR3nt: TGTGCCAGCAGTGAGCCTAGCGGGAGGGCCGACACAGATACGCAGTATTTT
CDR3aa: CASSEPSGRADTDTQYF
j_gene: TRBJ2-3
v_gene: TRBV6-1
abundance: NA
d_gene: TRBD2

CDR3nt: TGTGCCAGCAGTTTCCCGGGACAGGGGTGGAATGAGCAGTTCTTC
CDR3aa: CASSFPGQGWNEQFF
j_gene: TRBJ2-1
v_gene: TRBV28
abundance: NA
d_gene: TRBD1

CDR3nt: TGTGCCAGCAGCGTGAGGACAGGGACTAATGAAAAACTGTTTTTT
CDR3aa: CASSVRTGTNEKLFF
j_gene: TRBJ1-4
v_gene: TRBV9
abundance: NA
d_gene: TRBD1

CDR3nt: TGCAGCGTTGGAGGGACTAGCGGGAGGGCCGGAGTATGGTCCTACAATGAGCAGTTCTTC
CDR3aa: CSVGGTSGRAGVWSYNEQFF
j_gene: TRBJ2-1
v_gene: TRBV29-1
abundance: NA
d_gene: TRBD2

CDR3nt: TGTGCCAGCAGTTGGGACATGAACACCGGGGAGCTGTTTTTT
CDR3aa: CASSWDMNTGELFF
j_gene: TRBJ2-2
v_gene: TRBV6-5
abundance: NA
d_gene: NA

CDR3nt: TGTGCCATCAGTGAGTCGCCGGGCTACGAGCAGTACTTC
CDR3aa: CAISESPGYEQYF
j_gene: TRBJ2-7
v_gene: TRBV10-3
abundance: once
d_gene: NA

CDR3nt: TGTGCCAGCAGTTACCGAGGACTAGCGGGAGGGCCGGTGTATGAGCAGTTCTTC
CDR3aa: CASSYRGLAGGPVYEQFF
j_gene: TRBJ2-1
v_gene: TRBV27
abundance: NA
d_gene: TRBD2

CDR3nt: TGTGCCAGTAGTACCGGACTAGCGGGATGGGTGAACACCGGGGAGCTGTTTTTT
CDR3aa: CASSTGLAGWVNTGELFF
j_gene: TRBJ2-2
v_gene: TRBV19
abundance: NA
d_gene: TRBD2